This note documents a single T cell receptor beta chain sequence. Antigen unknown. Amplification used 60 Vbeta primers and 13 Jbeta primers. TCRdb keeps only in-frame clones here, not all; method: immunoSEQ multiplex PCR. The table includes 100,000 to 150,000 clones, roughly three quarters detected once. Germline V gives CDR1 SEHNR, CDR2 FQNEAQ (reference sequence). The CDR3 runs to 15 residues. V was clipped by 8 bases and J by 1 base; unmatched bases: 10. These data originate in a study of cytomegalovirus exposure and HLA in healthy donors. Study conclusions and caveats: In an earlier analysis, productive rearrangement rates for most beta V segments clustered near 87% or 30%. Available immune exposure information covered CMV serostatus only.

The TCR was taken from a woman aged 55-69 years in good health and CMV-seronegative. Input material: PBMCs. V gene TRBV7-9 combines with J gene TRBJ1-1, with 7 bases lining up with TRBD1. CDR3 coding DNA: TGTGCCAGCTACCCCAGGGGGACAGCGAACACTGAAGCTTTCTTT. It yields the protein CASYPRGTANTEAFF.